The source of this TCR beta chain is a study of regulatory T cells in long-lasting Graves disease. Overall study: Patients with new Graves' disease had used antithyroid drugs below 3 months.

Relying on iRepertoire HTBI primers and Arm-PCR of CDR3 regions, the team built TCR beta libraries. One entry per CDR3 protein results from TCRdb running MiXCR on the multiplex PCR reads. The table records roughly 250,000 distinct CDR3 sequences, 18% of them present only once. This clonotype was recorded many times. Its antigen remains unknown. Time point meaning: newly diagnosed GD, antithyroid drugs for less than 3 months. RNA from PBMCs was the source of the TCR library. The patient group derived from an endocrinology department in Xi'an, China. Germline-derived CDR1 and CDR2 are MNHNS and SASEGT. The CDR3 is 13 amino acids. The trim removed 8 bases at V and 7 bases at J, leaving 5 bases unmatched. Findings and limits, study-wide: It was in persistent disease that TRBV28, TRBJ1-2 and TRBJ2-5 were favored. A reduction in accuracy may have resulted from the small sample size.

In addition, the sample was reused for a study of T cells in Graves' hyperthyroidism and ophthalmopathy.

Sequenced here: peripheral blood mononuclear cells (PBMCs), sampled at new diagnosis, from a patient treated with antithyroid drugs. V and J are TRBV6-1 and TRBJ2-1; TRBD1 agrees at 10 bases. The TCR comes from a woman in her twenties or thirties with Graves disease. This CDR3 is CASRDRGENEQFF. As DNA, the CDR3 is TGTGCCAGCCGGGACAGGGGCGAAAATGAGCAGTTCTTC.